This T cell receptor beta chain derives from a study of graft-versus-host responses after intestinal transplantation. Study in general: Recipients had transplants, and these were multivisceral, liver-intestinal, or isolated intestinal.

Study-level findings and limits: GvH clones detected in recipient marrow included some appearing first in ileum or blood.

The CDR3 runs 15 residues. The trim removed 0 bases at V and 7 bases at J, leaving 5 bases unmatched. Germline values: CDR1 SGHRS, CDR2 YFSETQ. As regards this clone: Antigen specificity is unknown.

Libraries were prepared by immunoSEQ multiplex PCR; TCRdb keeps only in-frame clonotypes and omits some of them. The sample has roughly 100,000 clones, less than 90% seen once. Sequencing used unstimulated CD4+ T cells sorted from spleen or lymph node cells, obtained before intestinal transplant. The chain has TRBV5-1 and TRBJ2-2; 8 bases match TRBD1. The clonotype originates from a human donor who received an intestinal transplant. The CDR3: CASSLDRGYRGELFF. The CDR3, as DNA: TGCGCCAGCAGCTTGGACAGGGGGTACCGCGGGGAGCTGTTTTTT.